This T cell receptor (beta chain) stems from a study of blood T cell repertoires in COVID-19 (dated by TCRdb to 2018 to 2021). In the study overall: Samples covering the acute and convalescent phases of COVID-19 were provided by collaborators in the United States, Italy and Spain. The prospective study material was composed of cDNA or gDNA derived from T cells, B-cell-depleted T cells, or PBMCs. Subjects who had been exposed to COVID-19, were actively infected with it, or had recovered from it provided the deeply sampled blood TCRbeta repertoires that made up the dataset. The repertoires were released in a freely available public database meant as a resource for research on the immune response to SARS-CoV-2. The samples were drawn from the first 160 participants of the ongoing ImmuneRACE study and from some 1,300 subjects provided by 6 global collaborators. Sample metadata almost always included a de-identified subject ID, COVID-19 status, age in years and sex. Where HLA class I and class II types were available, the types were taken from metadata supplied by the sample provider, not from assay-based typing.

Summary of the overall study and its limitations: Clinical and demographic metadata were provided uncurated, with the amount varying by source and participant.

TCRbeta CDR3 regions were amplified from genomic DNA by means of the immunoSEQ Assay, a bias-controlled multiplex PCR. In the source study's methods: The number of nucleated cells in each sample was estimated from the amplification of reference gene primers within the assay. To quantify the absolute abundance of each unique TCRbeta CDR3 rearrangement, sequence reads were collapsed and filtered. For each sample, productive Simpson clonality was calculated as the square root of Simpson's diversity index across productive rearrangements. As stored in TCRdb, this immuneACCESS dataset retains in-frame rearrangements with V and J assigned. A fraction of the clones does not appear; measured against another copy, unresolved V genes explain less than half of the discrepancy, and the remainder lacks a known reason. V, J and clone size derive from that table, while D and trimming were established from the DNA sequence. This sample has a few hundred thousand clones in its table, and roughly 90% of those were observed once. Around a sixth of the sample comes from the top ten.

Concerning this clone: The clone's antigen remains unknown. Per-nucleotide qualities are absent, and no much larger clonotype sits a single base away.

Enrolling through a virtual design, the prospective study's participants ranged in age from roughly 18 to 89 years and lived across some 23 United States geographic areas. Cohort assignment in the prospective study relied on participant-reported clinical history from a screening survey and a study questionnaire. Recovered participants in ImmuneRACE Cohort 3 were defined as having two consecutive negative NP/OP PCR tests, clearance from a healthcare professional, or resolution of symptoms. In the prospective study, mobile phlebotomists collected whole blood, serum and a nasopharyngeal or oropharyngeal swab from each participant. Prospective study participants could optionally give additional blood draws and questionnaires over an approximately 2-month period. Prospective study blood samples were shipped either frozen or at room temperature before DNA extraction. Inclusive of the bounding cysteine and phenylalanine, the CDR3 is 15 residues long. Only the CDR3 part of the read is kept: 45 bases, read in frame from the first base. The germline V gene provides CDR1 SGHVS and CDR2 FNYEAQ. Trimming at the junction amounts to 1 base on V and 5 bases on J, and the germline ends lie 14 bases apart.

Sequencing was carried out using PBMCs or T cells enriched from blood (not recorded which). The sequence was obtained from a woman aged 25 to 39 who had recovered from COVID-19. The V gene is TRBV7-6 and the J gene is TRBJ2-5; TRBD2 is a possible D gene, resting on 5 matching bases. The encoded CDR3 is CASSLGALVGETQYF. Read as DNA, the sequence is TGTGCCAGCAGCTTAGGGGCACTAGTCGGGGAGACCCAGTACTTC.